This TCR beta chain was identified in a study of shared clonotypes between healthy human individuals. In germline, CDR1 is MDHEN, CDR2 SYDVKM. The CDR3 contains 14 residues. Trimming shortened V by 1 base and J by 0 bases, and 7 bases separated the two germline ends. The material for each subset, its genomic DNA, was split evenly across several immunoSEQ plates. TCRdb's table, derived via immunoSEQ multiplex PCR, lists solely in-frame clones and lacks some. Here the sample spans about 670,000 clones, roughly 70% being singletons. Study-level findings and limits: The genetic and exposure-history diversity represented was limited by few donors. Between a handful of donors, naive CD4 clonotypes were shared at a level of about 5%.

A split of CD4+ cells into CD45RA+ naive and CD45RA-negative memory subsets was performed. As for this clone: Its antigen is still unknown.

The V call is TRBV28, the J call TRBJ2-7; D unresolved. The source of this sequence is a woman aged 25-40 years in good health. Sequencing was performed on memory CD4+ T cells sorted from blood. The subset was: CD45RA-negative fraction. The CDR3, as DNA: TGTGCCAGCAGTTTATCATCCAGCTCCTACGAGCAGTACTTC. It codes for CASSLSSSSYEQYF.